Listed below are T cell receptor beta chains from one sample, sequenced in a study of neurological immune-mediated disorders. In TCRdb, the 5' RACE reads were re-called with MiXCR into one record per CDR3 protein. The table has about 82,000 distinct CDR3 sequences, just over 2.5% seen once; the top ten hold roughly 1.2%. Sequenced input: PBMCs. These receptors all stem from a woman in her twenties or thirties with multiple sclerosis. Both conserved end residues are part of each CDR3. The order of the fields is clone size, D gene, V gene, J gene, CDR3 DNA, CDR3 protein. A D gene is named only where the DNA matches it firmly. Clone sizes are given selectively: once, few, many, or a class where the clone is expanded.

clone_size: many; d_call: -; v_call: TRBV29-1; j_call: TRBJ2-3; cdr3_nt: TGCAGCGTTGAGGTTCAGGGCAAAGGATCAGATACGCAGTATTTT; cdr3_aa: CSVEVQGKGSDTQYF
clone_size: many; d_call: -; v_call: TRBV15; j_call: TRBJ2-2; cdr3_nt: TGTGCCACCAGCAGAGCCAGGAAGGGCACCGGGGAGCTGTTTTTT; cdr3_aa: CATSRARKGTGELFF
clone_size: many; d_call: TRBD2; v_call: TRBV5-4; j_call: TRBJ2-1; cdr3_nt: TGTGCCAGCAGCTTAGCGGGAGGGTCTTCCTACAATGAGCAGTTCTTC; cdr3_aa: CASSLAGGSSYNEQFF
clone_size: many; d_call: -; v_call: TRBV7-2; j_call: TRBJ2-7; cdr3_nt: TGTGCCAGCAGCTCCAATAGTGGGCAGGCAGGCGAGCAGTACTTC; cdr3_aa: CASSSNSGQAGEQYF
clone_size: many; d_call: TRBD2; v_call: TRBV4-3; j_call: TRBJ2-1; cdr3_nt: TGCGCCAGCAGCCCCGGGGGACTAGCCGCTTACAATGAGCAGTTCTTC; cdr3_aa: CASSPGGLAAYNEQFF
clone_size: many; d_call: TRBD1; v_call: TRBV7-9; j_call: TRBJ2-1; cdr3_nt: TGTGGACAGGGAGCCTTGAATGAGCAGTTCTTC; cdr3_aa: CGQGALNEQFF
clone_size: many; d_call: TRBD2; v_call: TRBV3-1; j_call: TRBJ2-7; cdr3_nt: TGTGCCAGCAGCCAAGGGGCGGGAGTGTACGAGCAGTACTTC; cdr3_aa: CASSQGAGVYEQYF
clone_size: few; d_call: -; v_call: TRBV29-1; j_call: TRBJ1-3; cdr3_nt: TGCAGCGTTGAAGTAGGCGGCGGAAACACCATATATTTT; cdr3_aa: CSVEVGGGNTIYF
clone_size: many; d_call: TRBD2; v_call: TRBV11-2; j_call: TRBJ2-1; cdr3_nt: TGTGCCAGCAGCTTCACTAGCGGGAGTGCTGAGGAGCAGTTCTTC; cdr3_aa: CASSFTSGSAEEQFF
clone_size: many; d_call: TRBD1; v_call: TRBV28; j_call: TRBJ2-1; cdr3_nt: TGTGCCAGCCAGGGATTCCGGGACAGGGCATACAATGAGCAGTTCTTC; cdr3_aa: CASQGFRDRAYNEQFF
clone_size: many; d_call: TRBD2; v_call: TRBV29-1; j_call: TRBJ2-7; cdr3_nt: TGCAGCGTGGGGACTAGCGGGAGCTACGAGCAGTACTTC; cdr3_aa: CSVGTSGSYEQYF
clone_size: many; d_call: -; v_call: TRBV5-1; j_call: TRBJ2-7; cdr3_nt: TGCGCCAGCAGCTTGGTCCAGGCGGGCTACGAGCAGTACTTC; cdr3_aa: CASSLVQAGYEQYF
clone_size: many; d_call: TRBD1; v_call: TRBV18; j_call: TRBJ1-1; cdr3_nt: TGTGCCAGCTCACAAACAGGGGGCGCTGAAGCTTTCTTT; cdr3_aa: CASSQTGGAEAFF
clone_size: many; d_call: TRBD2; v_call: TRBV19; j_call: TRBJ2-7; cdr3_nt: TGTGCCAGTAGTACACTAGCGGGAGCCGAGCAGTACTTC; cdr3_aa: CASSTLAGAEQYF
clone_size: many; d_call: TRBD1; v_call: TRBV6-2/TRBV6-3; j_call: TRBJ2-7; cdr3_nt: TGTGCCAGCAGCATGGACAGGGGGCGCTACGAGCAGTACTTC; cdr3_aa: CASSMDRGRYEQYF
clone_size: many; d_call: -; v_call: TRBV27; j_call: TRBJ1-5; cdr3_nt: TGTGCCAGCAGTTGGTCTGGCAATCAGCCCCAGCATTTT; cdr3_aa: CASSWSGNQPQHF
clone_size: many; d_call: -; v_call: TRBV4-2; j_call: TRBJ1-1; cdr3_nt: TGTGCCAGCAGCCAAGATGCCCTGGCGAACACTGAAGCTTTCTTT; cdr3_aa: CASSQDALANTEAFF
clone_size: many; d_call: -; v_call: TRBV6-6; j_call: TRBJ2-7; cdr3_nt: TGTGCCAGCAGTTACACCGGGCCCCGTACCTACGAGCAGTACTTC; cdr3_aa: CASSYTGPRTYEQYF
clone_size: many; d_call: -; v_call: TRBV6-6; j_call: TRBJ1-6; cdr3_nt: TGTGCCAGCAGTTACTCCCAGGGGATCGGTAATTCACCCCTCCACTTT; cdr3_aa: CASSYSQGIGNSPLHF
clone_size: many; d_call: -; v_call: TRBV28; j_call: TRBJ2-7; cdr3_nt: TGTGCCAGCAGTTTCCCTAACAGGATCTACGAGCAGTACTTC; cdr3_aa: CASSFPNRIYEQYF
clone_size: many; d_call: -; v_call: TRBV24-1; j_call: TRBJ2-2; cdr3_nt: TGTGCCACCAGTGATCCCGGGAGAGAATGGGCCGGGGAGCTGTTTTTT; cdr3_aa: CATSDPGREWAGELFF
clone_size: many; d_call: TRBD2; v_call: TRBV20-1; j_call: TRBJ2-1; cdr3_nt: TGCAGTGCTAGTATTCTAGCGGGAGTAGGGAATGAGCAGTTCTTC; cdr3_aa: CSASILAGVGNEQFF
clone_size: few; d_call: -; v_call: TRBV12-3/TRBV12-4; j_call: TRBJ1-5; cdr3_nt: TGTGCCAGCAGTTTAGAGCTGGACAGTCGTCAGCCCCAGCATTTT; cdr3_aa: CASSLELDSRQPQHF
clone_size: few; d_call: -; v_call: TRBV10-3; j_call: TRBJ2-3; cdr3_nt: TGTGCCATCAGTGTGGGCAGTCCGCCGGATACGCAGTATTTT; cdr3_aa: CAISVGSPPDTQYF
clone_size: many; d_call: TRBD2; v_call: TRBV20-1; j_call: TRBJ2-3; cdr3_nt: TGCAGTGCCACTAGCGGGAGCGACACAGATACGCAGTATTTT; cdr3_aa: CSATSGSDTDTQYF
clone_size: many; d_call: -; v_call: TRBV7-7; j_call: TRBJ2-3; cdr3_nt: TGTGCCAGCAGCTTAATAGATACAGATACGCAGTATTTT; cdr3_aa: CASSLIDTDTQYF
clone_size: -; d_call: TRBD1; v_call: TRBV12-3/TRBV12-4; j_call: TRBJ1-2; cdr3_nt: TGTGCCAGCAGTATTTCTGACAGGGGTAACTATGGCTACACCTTC; cdr3_aa: CASSISDRGNYGYTF
clone_size: many; d_call: -; v_call: TRBV20-1; j_call: TRBJ2-1; cdr3_nt: TGCAGTGCCCTCGGGAGACTAGGGGATGAGCAGTTCTTC; cdr3_aa: CSALGRLGDEQFF
clone_size: many; d_call: TRBD2; v_call: TRBV20-1; j_call: TRBJ2-7; cdr3_nt: TGCAGTGCTAGAACCGGCTTGACTAGCGGGACGGACGAGCAGTACTTC; cdr3_aa: CSARTGLTSGTDEQYF
clone_size: many; d_call: -; v_call: TRBV20-1; j_call: TRBJ1-2; cdr3_nt: TGCAGTGCTAGACAGCCCCCCTATGGCTACACCTTC; cdr3_aa: CSARQPPYGYTF
clone_size: many; d_call: TRBD2; v_call: TRBV7-9; j_call: TRBJ2-1; cdr3_nt: TGTGCCAGCAGGGCTACCCGGACTAGCGGCTACAATGAGCAGTTCTTC; cdr3_aa: CASRATRTSGYNEQFF
clone_size: many; d_call: -; v_call: TRBV6-5; j_call: TRBJ1-1; cdr3_nt: TGTGCCAGCAGCTCGACAGGAAACACTGAAGCTTTCTTT; cdr3_aa: CASSSTGNTEAFF